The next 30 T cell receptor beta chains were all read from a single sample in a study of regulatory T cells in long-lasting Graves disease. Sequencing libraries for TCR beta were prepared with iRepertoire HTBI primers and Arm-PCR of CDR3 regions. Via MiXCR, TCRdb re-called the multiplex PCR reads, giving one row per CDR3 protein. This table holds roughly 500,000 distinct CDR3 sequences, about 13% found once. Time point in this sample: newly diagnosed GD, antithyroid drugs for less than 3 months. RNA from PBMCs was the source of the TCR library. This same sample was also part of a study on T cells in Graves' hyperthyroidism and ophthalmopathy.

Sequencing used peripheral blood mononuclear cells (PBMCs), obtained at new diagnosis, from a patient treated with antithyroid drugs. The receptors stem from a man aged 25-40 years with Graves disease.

The CDR3 DNA follows: TGTGCCAGCAGTTACCTAGCGGGAGTCGACGAGCAGTACTTC. Encoded protein: CASSYLAGVDEQYF. The chain links TRBV6-5 to TRBJ2-7; TRBD2 matches at 10 bases. Germline V gives CDR1 MNHEY, CDR2 SVGAGI. The CDR3 totals 14 residues. V shed 2 bases, J shed 5 bases, and the junction held 3 bases outside the gene matches.

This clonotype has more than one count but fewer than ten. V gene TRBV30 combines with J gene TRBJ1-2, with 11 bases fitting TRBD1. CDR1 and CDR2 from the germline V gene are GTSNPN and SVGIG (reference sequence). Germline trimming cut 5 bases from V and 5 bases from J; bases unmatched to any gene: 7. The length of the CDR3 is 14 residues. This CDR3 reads CAWESGTGGYGYTF. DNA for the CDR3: TGTGCCTGGGAGTCCGGGACAGGGGGATATGGCTACACCTTC.

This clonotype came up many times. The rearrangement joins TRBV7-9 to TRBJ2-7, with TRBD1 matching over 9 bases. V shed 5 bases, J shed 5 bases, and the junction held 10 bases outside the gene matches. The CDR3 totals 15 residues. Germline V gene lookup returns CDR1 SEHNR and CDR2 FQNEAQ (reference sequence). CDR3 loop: CASSRADRGAHEQYF. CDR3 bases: TGTGCCAGCAGCAGAGCGGACAGGGGAGCCCACGAGCAGTACTTC.

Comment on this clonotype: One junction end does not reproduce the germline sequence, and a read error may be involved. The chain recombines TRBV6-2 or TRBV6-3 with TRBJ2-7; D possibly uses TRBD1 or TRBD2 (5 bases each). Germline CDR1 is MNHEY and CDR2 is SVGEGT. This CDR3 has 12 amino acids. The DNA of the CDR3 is TGTGCCAGCAGTGTTCTCCCCCGGGACCCCTTATTC. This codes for CASSVLPRDPLF.

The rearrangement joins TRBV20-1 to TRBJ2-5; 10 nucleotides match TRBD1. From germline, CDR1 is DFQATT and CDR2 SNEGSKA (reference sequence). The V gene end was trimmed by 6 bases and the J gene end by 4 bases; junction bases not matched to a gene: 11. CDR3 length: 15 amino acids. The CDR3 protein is CSAPGLGQGRETQYF. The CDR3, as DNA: TGCAGTGCCCCGGGCCTGGGACAGGGGAGAGAGACCCAGTACTTC.

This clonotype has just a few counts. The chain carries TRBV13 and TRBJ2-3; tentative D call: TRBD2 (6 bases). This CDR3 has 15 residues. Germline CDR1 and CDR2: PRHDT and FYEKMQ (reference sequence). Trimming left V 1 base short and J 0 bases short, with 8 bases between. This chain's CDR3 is CASSLAEGSTDTQYF. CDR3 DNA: TGTGCCAGCAGCTTAGCGGAGGGAAGCACAGATACGCAGTATTTT.

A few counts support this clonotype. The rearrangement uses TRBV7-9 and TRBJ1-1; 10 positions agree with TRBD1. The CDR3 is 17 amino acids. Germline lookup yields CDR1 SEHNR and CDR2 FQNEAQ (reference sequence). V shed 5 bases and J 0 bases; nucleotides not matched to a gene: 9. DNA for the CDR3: TGTGCCAGCAGCCTACCGGGACAGGGGATCATGAACACTGAAGCTTTCTTT. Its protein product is CASSLPGQGIMNTEAFF.

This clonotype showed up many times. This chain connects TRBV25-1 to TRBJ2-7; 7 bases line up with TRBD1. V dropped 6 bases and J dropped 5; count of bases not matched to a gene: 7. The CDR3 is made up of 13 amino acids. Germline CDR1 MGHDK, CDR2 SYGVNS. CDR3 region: CASRQTGSHEQYF. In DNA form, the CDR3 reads TGTGCCAGCAGACAGACAGGGTCTCACGAGCAGTACTTC.

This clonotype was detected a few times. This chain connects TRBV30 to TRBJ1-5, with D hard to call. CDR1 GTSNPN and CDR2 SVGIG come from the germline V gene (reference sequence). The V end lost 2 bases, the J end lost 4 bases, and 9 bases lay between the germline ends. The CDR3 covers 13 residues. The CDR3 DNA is TGTGCCTGGAGTTTTAGGGAGAATCAGCCCCAGCATTTT. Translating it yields CAWSFRENQPQHF.

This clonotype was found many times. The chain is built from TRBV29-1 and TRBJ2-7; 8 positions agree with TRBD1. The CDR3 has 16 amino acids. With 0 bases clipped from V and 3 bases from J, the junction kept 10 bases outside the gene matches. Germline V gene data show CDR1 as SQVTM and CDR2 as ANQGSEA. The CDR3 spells CSVEDGVGQGGYEQYF. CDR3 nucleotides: TGCAGCGTTGAAGATGGAGTCGGACAGGGTGGCTACGAGCAGTACTTC.

The CDR3 spells CAISDPGGGAEAFF. The CDR3 DNA reads as TGTGCCATCAGTGACCCCGGGGGCGGTGCTGAAGCTTTCTTT. The chain joins TRBV10-3 to TRBJ1-1; possible D gene TRBD1, 6 bases. V gave up 3 bases and J gave up 6 bases, with 14 bases separating them. CDR1 ENHRY and CDR2 SYGVKD come from the germline V gene. The CDR3 totals 14 residues.

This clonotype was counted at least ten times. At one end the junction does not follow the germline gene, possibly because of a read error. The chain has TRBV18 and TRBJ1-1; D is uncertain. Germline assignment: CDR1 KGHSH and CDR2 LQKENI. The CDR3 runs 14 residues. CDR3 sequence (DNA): TGTGCCAGCTCACCACCGGTAGTGAACAGTGAAGCTTTCTTT. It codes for CASSPPVVNSEAFF.

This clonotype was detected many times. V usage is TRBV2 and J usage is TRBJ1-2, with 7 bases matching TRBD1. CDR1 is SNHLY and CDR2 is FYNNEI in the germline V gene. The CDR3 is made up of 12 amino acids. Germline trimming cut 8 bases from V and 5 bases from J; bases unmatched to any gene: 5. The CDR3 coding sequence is TGTGCCAGCCTTGACAGGGTTTATGGCTACACCTTC. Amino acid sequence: CASLDRVYGYTF. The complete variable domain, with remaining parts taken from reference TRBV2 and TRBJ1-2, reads EPEVTQTPSHQVTQMGQEVILRCVPISNHLYFYWYRQILGQKVEFLVSFYNNEISEKSEIFDDQFSVERPDGSNFTLKIRSTKLEDSAMYFCASLDRVYGYTFGSGTRLTVV.

The CDR3 protein is CASSLSLGYRERQGISEDSPLHF. Written as DNA, the CDR3 is TGTGCCAGCAGCTTATCCCTCGGTTATCGGGAAAGACAGGGGATCTCCGAAGATTCACCCCTCCACTTT. The V call is TRBV7-9, the J call TRBJ1-6; 8 positions agree with TRBD1. Germline V gives CDR1 SEHNR, CDR2 FQNEAQ (reference sequence). V lost 2 bases to trimming and J lost 8 bases; unmatched junction nucleotides: 29. This CDR3 is built from 23 residues.

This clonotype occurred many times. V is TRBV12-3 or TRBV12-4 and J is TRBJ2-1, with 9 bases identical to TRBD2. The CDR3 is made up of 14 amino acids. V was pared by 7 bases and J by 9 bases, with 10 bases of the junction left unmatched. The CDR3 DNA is TGTGCCAGCAACAGGACAGGCGGGGGGGTTGAGCAGTTCTTC. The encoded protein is CASNRTGGGVEQFF.

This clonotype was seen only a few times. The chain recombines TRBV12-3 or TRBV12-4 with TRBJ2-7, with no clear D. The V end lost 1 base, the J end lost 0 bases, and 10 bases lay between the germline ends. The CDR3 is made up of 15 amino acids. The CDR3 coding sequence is TGTGCCAGCAGTTTAGAGAGGTTAAGCTCCTACGAGCAGTACTTC. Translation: CASSLERLSSYEQYF.

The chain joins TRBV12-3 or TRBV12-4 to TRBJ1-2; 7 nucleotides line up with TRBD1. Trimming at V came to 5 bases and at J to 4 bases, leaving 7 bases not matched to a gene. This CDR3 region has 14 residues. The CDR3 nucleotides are TGTGCCAGCAGTCCAAGGGGGCTTGTCTATGGCTACACCTTC. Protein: CASSPRGLVYGYTF.

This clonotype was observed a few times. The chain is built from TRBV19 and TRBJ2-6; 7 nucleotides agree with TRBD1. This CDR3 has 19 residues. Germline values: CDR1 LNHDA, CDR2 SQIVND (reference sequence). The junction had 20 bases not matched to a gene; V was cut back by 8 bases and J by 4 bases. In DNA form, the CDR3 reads TGTGCCAGTGGAAGACCCCCAGGGACAGCCCTTGACGGGGCCAACGTCCTGACTTTC. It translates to CASGRPPGTALDGANVLTF.

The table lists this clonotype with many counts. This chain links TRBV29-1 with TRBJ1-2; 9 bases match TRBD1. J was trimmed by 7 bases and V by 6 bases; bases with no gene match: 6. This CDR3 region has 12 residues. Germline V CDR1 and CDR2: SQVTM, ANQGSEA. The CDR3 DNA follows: TGCAGCGTGAACAGGGGGCGAGGTGGCTACACCTTC. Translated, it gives CSVNRGRGGYTF.

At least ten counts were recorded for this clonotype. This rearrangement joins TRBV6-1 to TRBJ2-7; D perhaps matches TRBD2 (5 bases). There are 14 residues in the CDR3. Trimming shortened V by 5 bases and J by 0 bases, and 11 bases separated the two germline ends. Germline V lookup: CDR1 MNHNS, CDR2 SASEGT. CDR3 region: CASSRTGNSYEQYF. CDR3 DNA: TGTGCCAGCAGTCGGACGGGAAACTCCTACGAGCAGTACTTC.

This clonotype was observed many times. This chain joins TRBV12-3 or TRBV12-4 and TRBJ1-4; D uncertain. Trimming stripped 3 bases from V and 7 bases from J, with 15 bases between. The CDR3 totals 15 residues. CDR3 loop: CASSLSGLGSEKLFF. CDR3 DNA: TGTGCCAGCAGTTTGTCCGGGCTGGGTAGTGAAAAACTGTTTTTT.

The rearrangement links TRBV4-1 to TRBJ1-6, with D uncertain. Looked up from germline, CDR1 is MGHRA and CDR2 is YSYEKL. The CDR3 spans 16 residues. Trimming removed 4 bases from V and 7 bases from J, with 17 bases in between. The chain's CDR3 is CASSPETRGSNSPLHF. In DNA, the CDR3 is TGCGCCAGCAGCCCAGAGACGAGAGGGTCCAATTCACCCCTCCACTTT.

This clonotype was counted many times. CDR3 protein: CASTPLGQGADTQYF. The CDR3 DNA sequence: TGTGCCAGCACTCCTCTGGGACAGGGGGCAGATACGCAGTATTTT. This rearrangement joins TRBV12-3 or TRBV12-4 to TRBJ2-3; TRBD1 matches at 11 bases. J was trimmed by 4 bases and V by 7 bases; bases with no gene match: 7. The CDR3 runs to 15 residues.

The CDR3 is CASSQDPGEWMETQYF. CDR3 in DNA: TGTGCCAGCAGCCAAGATCCGGGGGAGTGGATGGAGACCCAGTACTTC. The chain couples TRBV3-1 to TRBJ2-5, with D perhaps matching TRBD2 (6 bases). The germline V gene has CDR1 LGHDT and CDR2 YNNKEL (reference sequence). Trimming took off 0 bases at V and 5 bases at J, with 16 bases between the two ends. The CDR3 totals 16 residues.

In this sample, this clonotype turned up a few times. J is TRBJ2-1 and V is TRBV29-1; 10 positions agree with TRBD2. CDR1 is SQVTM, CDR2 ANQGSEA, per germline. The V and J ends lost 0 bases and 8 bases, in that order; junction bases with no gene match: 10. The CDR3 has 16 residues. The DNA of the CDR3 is TGCAGCGTTGAAGACACTGGACTAGCGGACAACGATGAGCAGTTCTTC. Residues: CSVEDTGLADNDEQFF.

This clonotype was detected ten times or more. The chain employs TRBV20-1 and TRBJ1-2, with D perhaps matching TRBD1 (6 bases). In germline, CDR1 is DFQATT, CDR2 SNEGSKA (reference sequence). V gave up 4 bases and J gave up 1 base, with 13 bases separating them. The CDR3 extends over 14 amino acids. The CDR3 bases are TGCAGTGCTATAGGACAGATTTTTAACTATGGCTACACCTTC. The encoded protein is CSAIGQIFNYGYTF.

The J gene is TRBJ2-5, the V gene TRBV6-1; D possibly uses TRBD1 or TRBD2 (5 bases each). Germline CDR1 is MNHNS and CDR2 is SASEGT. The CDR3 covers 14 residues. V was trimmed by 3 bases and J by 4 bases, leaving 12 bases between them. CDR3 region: CASSDIRDRETQYF. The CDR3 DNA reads TGTGCCAGCAGTGATATCCGGGACCGAGAGACCCAGTACTTC.

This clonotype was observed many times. This CDR3 is CASRSNKARSPLHF. The CDR3 bases are TGTGCCAGCAGATCTAACAAGGCGCGTTCACCCCTCCACTTT. J is TRBJ1-6 and V is TRBV28, with D unclear. Germline CDR1 MDHEN, CDR2 SYDVKM. The CDR3 contains 14 residues. Trimming removed 6 bases from V and 9 bases from J, with 15 bases in between.

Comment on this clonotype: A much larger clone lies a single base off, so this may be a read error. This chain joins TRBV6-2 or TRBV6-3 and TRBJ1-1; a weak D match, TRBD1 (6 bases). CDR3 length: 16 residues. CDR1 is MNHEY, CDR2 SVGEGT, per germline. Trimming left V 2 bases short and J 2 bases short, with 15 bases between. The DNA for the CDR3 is TGTGCCAGCAGTTACCTCCAGGGGCGGTCCAACACTGAAGCTTTCTTT. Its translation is CASSYLQGRSNTEAFF.

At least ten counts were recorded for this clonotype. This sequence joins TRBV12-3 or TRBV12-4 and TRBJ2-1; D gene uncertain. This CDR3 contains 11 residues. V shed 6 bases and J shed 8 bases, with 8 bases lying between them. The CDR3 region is CASRLAYEQFF. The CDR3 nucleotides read TGTGCCAGCAGGCTGGCCTATGAGCAGTTCTTC.